The rows below give T cell receptor beta chains drawn from one sample of a study of blood T cell repertoires in COVID-19. This table comes from immunoSEQ multiplex PCR, and its TCRdb copy is limited to in-frame clones, with some not included. The sample includes tens of thousands of clones, approximately 86% of them seen just once. Sequenced input: peripheral blood. These receptors came from a human donor in a cohort sampled during active COVID-19. The donor label of this sample is uncertain. The CDR3 runs from the conserved cysteine through the conserved F or W. The D gene is left open where the match is weak. Clone sizes are given selectively: once, few, many, or a class where the clone is expanded.

CDR3 DNA: TGTGCCAGCAACACGCTAGCGGGGTACTACAATGAGCAGTTCTTC
CDR3 protein: CASNTLAGYYNEQFF
V gene: TRBV6-5
D gene: TRBD2
CDR3 length: 15
J gene: TRBJ2-1
clone size: few

CDR3 DNA: TGTGCCAGCAGCTTGGGACATAACACCGGGGAGCTGTTTTTT
CDR3 protein: CASSLGHNTGELFF
V gene: TRBV5-5
D gene: NA
CDR3 length: 14
J gene: TRBJ2-2
clone size: once

CDR3 DNA: TGTGCCAGCAGTCCCCCGACTCGCCTTACCTACAATGAGCAGTTCTTC
CDR3 protein: CASSPPTRLTYNEQFF
V gene: TRBV28
D gene: NA
CDR3 length: 16
J gene: TRBJ2-1
clone size: NA

CDR3 DNA: TGTGCCACCAGTGGACAGGGGTGGGATGAGCAGTTCTTC
CDR3 protein: CATSGQGWDEQFF
V gene: TRBV24-1
D gene: TRBD1
CDR3 length: 13
J gene: TRBJ2-1
clone size: NA

CDR3 DNA: TGCGCCAGCAGCTTGGAGGACAGGGGTAAAAACGAGCAGTACTTC
CDR3 protein: CASSLEDRGKNEQYF
V gene: TRBV5-1
D gene: TRBD1
CDR3 length: 15
J gene: TRBJ2-7
clone size: NA

CDR3 DNA: TGCGCCAGCAGCGGTGCCGGACAGAGGAACACCGGGGAGCTGTTTTTT
CDR3 protein: CASSGAGQRNTGELFF
V gene: TRBV5-1
D gene: NA
CDR3 length: 16
J gene: TRBJ2-2
clone size: NA

CDR3 DNA: TGTGCCAGTAGTCCTGTCCGGCAGGGCGGCGATACGCAGTATTTT
CDR3 protein: CASSPVRQGGDTQYF
V gene: TRBV19
D gene: NA
CDR3 length: 15
J gene: TRBJ2-3
clone size: NA

CDR3 DNA: TGTGCCTGGAGTGTAACGGGACTCGGGGGACCCACAGATACGCAGTATTTT
CDR3 protein: CAWSVTGLGGPTDTQYF
V gene: TRBV30
D gene: NA
CDR3 length: 17
J gene: TRBJ2-3
clone size: NA

CDR3 DNA: TGTGCCAGCAGTGACCCAAGGTGGGAGAACTATGGCTACACCTTC
CDR3 protein: CASSDPRWENYGYTF
V gene: TRBV6-1
D gene: NA
CDR3 length: 15
J gene: TRBJ1-2
clone size: once

CDR3 DNA: TGTGCCAGCAGCTTAGCGCTAGCGGGAGACATTGAGCAGTTCTTC
CDR3 protein: CASSLALAGDIEQFF
V gene: TRBV5-8
D gene: TRBD2
CDR3 length: 15
J gene: TRBJ2-1
clone size: NA

CDR3 DNA: TGTGCCAGCTCACCGTCTTCGCGAGGAGCTTTCTTT
CDR3 protein: CASSPSSRGAFF
V gene: TRBV18
D gene: NA
CDR3 length: 12
J gene: TRBJ1-1
clone size: NA

CDR3 DNA: TGTGCCAGCAGTGACAAGAAGGGGCCTGGGGTAGAGCAGTTCTTC
CDR3 protein: CASSDKKGPGVEQFF
V gene: TRBV6-4
D gene: NA
CDR3 length: 15
J gene: TRBJ2-1
clone size: NA

CDR3 DNA: TGCAGTGCTAGTCGACCGGGGTACAATGAGCAGTTCTTC
CDR3 protein: CSASRPGYNEQFF
V gene: TRBV20-1
D gene: NA
CDR3 length: 13
J gene: TRBJ2-1
clone size: NA

CDR3 DNA: TGTGCCAGCCATGGGCAGCCAAGCACAGATACGCAGTATTTT
CDR3 protein: CASHGQPSTDTQYF
V gene: TRBV28
D gene: NA
CDR3 length: 14
J gene: TRBJ2-3
clone size: NA

CDR3 DNA: TGTGCCAGCAGCAAAACCGGGACAGGGTACTTTAATGAGCAGTTCTTC
CDR3 protein: CASSKTGTGYFNEQFF
V gene: TRBV28
D gene: TRBD1
CDR3 length: 16
J gene: TRBJ2-1
clone size: NA

CDR3 DNA: TGTGCCAGCAGTGAAGGTGCGAGCCACACAGATACGCAGTATTTT
CDR3 protein: CASSEGASHTDTQYF
V gene: TRBV2
D gene: NA
CDR3 length: 15
J gene: TRBJ2-3
clone size: NA

CDR3 DNA: TGTGCCAGCAGTGGGGGCCCTGGCTCTGGAAACACCATATATTTT
CDR3 protein: CASSGGPGSGNTIYF
V gene: TRBV2
D gene: NA
CDR3 length: 15
J gene: TRBJ1-3
clone size: NA